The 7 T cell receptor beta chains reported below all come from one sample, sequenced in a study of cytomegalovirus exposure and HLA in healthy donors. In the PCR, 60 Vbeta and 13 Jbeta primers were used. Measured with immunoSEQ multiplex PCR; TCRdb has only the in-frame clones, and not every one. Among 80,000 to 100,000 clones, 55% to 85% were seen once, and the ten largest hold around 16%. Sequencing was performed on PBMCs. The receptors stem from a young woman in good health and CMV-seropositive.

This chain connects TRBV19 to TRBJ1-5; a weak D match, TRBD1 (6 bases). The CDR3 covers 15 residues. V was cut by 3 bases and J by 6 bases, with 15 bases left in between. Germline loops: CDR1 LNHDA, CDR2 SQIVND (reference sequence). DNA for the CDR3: TGTGCCAGTAGTATCGGGACACCCCAGGGTCAGCCCCAGCATTTT. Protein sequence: CASSIGTPQGQPQHF.

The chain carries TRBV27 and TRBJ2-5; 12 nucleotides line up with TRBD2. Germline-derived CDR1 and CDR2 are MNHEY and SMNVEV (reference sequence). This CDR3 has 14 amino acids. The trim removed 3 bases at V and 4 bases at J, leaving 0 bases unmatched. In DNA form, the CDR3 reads TGTGCCAGCAGTTTGACTAGCGGGAGAGAGACCCAGTACTTC. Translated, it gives CASSLTSGRETQYF.

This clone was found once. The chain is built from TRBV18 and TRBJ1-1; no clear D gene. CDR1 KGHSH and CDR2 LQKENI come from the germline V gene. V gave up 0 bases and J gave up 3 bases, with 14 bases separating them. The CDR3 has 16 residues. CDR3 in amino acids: CASSPPAGREHTEAFF. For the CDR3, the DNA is TGTGCCAGCTCACCACCGGCAGGTCGGGAGCACACTGAAGCTTTCTTT.

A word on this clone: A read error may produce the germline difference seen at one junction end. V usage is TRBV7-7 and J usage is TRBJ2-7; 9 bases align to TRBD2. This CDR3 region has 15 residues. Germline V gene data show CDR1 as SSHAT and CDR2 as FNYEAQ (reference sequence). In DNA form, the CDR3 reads TGTGCTAGCAGCTTAGCGAGTAGCGGGGGCTACGAGCAGTACTTC. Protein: CASSLASSGGYEQYF.

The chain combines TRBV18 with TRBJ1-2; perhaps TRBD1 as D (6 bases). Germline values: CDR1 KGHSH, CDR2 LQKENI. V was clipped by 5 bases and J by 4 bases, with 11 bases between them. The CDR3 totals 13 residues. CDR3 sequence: CASSEDSAYGYTF. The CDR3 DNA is TGTGCCAGCTCAGAGGACAGCGCCTATGGCTACACCTTC.

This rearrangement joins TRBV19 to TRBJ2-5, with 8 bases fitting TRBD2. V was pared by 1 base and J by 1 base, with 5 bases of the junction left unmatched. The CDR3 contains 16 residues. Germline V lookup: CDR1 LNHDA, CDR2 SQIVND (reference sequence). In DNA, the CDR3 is TGTGCCAGTAGTATAGTGGCCGGACTAGCCCAAGAGACCCAGTACTTC. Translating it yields CASSIVAGLAQETQYF.

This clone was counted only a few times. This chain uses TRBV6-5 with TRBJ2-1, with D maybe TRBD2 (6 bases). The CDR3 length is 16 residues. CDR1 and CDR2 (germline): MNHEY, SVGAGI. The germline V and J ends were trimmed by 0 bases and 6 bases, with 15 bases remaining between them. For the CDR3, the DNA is TGTGCCAGCAGTTACTCGACCGGGAGAGTAGGCAATGAGCAGTTCTTC. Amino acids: CASSYSTGRVGNEQFF.